The sequence of this T cell receptor (beta chain) was determined in a study of human T cells and chemical hapten exposure. This clonotype was counted a few times. TCRdb reanalysed the RACE reads using MiXCR and keeps one entry per CDR3 protein. Of approximately 160,000 distinct CDR3 sequences in the sample, around 30% were seen once. The time point denotes: patch test 3, about 24 weeks after DPC sensitization. This sample's treatment: therapeutic diphenylcyclopropenone sensitization with weekly scalp DPC. The source material was whole blood, sampled in connection with sensitization to the hapten diphenylcyclopropenone (DPC). This receptor was identified in a woman aged 18-29 years with alopecia areata. Some clones in this sample may be carry-over from other donors' samples.

The CDR3 DNA follows: TGCGCCAGCAGCCAAGCCGACTTTAGCGGGAGGGACAATGAGCAGTTCTTC. Translating gives CASSQADFSGRDNEQFF. The chain links TRBV4-3 to TRBJ2-1; 11 nucleotides agree with TRBD2. This CDR3 comprises 17 residues. The J segment lost 5 bases and the V segment lost 1 base, leaving 7 bases of the junction unmatched. Germline lookup yields CDR1 LGHNA and CDR2 YSLEER.